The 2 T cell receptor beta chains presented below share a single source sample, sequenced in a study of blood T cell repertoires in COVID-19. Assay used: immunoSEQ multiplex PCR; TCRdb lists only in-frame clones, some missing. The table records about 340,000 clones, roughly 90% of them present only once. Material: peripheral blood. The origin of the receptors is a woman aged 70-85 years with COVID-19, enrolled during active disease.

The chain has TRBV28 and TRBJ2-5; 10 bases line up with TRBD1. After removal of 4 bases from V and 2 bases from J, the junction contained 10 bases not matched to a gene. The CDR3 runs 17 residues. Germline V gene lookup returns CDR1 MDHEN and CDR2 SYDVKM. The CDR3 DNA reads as TGTGCCAGCAGTTCCGGGACAGGGGTTACGTCTCAAGAGACCCAGTACTTC. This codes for CASSSGTGVTSQETQYF.

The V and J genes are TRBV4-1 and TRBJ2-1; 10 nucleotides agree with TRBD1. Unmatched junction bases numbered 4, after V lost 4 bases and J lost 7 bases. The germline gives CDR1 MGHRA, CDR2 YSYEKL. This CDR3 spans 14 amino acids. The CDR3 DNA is TGCGCCAGCAGCCCCGACAGGGGGCGGAATGAGCAGTTCTTC. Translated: CASSPDRGRNEQFF.